This is a list of T cell receptor beta chains from one sample in a study of blood T cell repertoires in COVID-19. Measured with immunoSEQ multiplex PCR; TCRdb has only the in-frame clones, and not every one. Of tens of thousands of clones in the sample, less than 90% are singletons; the top ten hold under 2%. The sequencing input was peripheral blood. The receptors shown here come from a woman between 55 and 75 years old with acute or convalescent COVID-19. Both conserved end residues are part of each CDR3. A D gene is named only where the DNA matches it firmly. A row's size may be missing; if present it is once, few, many or a size class.

CDR3 protein: CASSGGQDYSPLHF
CDR3 DNA: TGTGCCAGCAGTGGCGGACAGGATTATTCACCCCTCCACTTT
V gene: TRBV25-1
J gene: TRBJ1-6
clone size: NA
D gene: TRBD1

CDR3 protein: CASRKRTGLAGATDEQFF
CDR3 DNA: TGTGCCAGCAGGAAGCGGACGGGACTAGCGGGAGCAACCGATGAGCAGTTCTTC
V gene: TRBV4-2
J gene: TRBJ2-1
clone size: NA
D gene: TRBD2

CDR3 protein: CASRPTGNGGHTGELFF
CDR3 DNA: TGCGCCAGCAGACCAACAGGGAATGGTGGCCACACCGGGGAGCTGTTTTTT
V gene: TRBV5-1
J gene: TRBJ2-2
clone size: NA
D gene: NA

CDR3 protein: CASSLAGVITDTQYF
CDR3 DNA: TGTGCCAGCTCACTAGCGGGGGTCATCACAGATACGCAGTATTTT
V gene: TRBV27
J gene: TRBJ2-3
clone size: NA
D gene: TRBD2

CDR3 protein: CASSQTRGFGGRNEKLFF
CDR3 DNA: TGTGCCAGCAGTCAAACCAGGGGGTTCGGTGGACGTAATGAAAAACTGTTTTTT
V gene: TRBV28
J gene: TRBJ1-4
clone size: NA
D gene: TRBD1

CDR3 protein: CASRGQGSNQPQHF
CDR3 DNA: TGTGCCAGCCGGGGACAGGGTAGCAATCAGCCCCAGCATTTT
V gene: TRBV19
J gene: TRBJ1-5
clone size: NA
D gene: TRBD1

CDR3 protein: CASSQRTGRRGNYGYTF
CDR3 DNA: TGTGCCAGCAGCCAAAGGACAGGGAGAAGGGGTAACTATGGCTACACCTTC
V gene: TRBV3-1/TRBV3-2
J gene: TRBJ1-2
clone size: NA
D gene: TRBD1

CDR3 protein: CASSLDKPMAYEQYF
CDR3 DNA: TGTGCCAGCAGCTTGGATAAGCCTATGGCCTACGAGCAGTACTTC
V gene: TRBV5-5
J gene: TRBJ2-7
clone size: NA
D gene: NA

CDR3 protein: CASSYLGALMNTEAFF
CDR3 DNA: TGTGCCAGCAGTTACTTAGGAGCATTAATGAACACTGAAGCTTTCTTT
V gene: TRBV6-6
J gene: TRBJ1-1
clone size: NA
D gene: NA

CDR3 protein: CASSQTGGVEAFF
CDR3 DNA: TGCGCCAGCAGCCAAACAGGGGGTGTAGAAGCTTTCTTT
V gene: TRBV5-1
J gene: TRBJ1-1
clone size: NA
D gene: TRBD1

CDR3 protein: CASSNRQVKSNEQFF
CDR3 DNA: TGTGCCAGTAGTAACCGACAGGTCAAGTCAAATGAGCAGTTCTTC
V gene: TRBV19
J gene: TRBJ2-1
clone size: NA
D gene: NA

CDR3 protein: CASSRRQGPDTEAFF
CDR3 DNA: TGCGCCAGCAGCCGTCGACAGGGGCCCGACACTGAAGCTTTCTTT
V gene: TRBV4-1
J gene: TRBJ1-1
clone size: NA
D gene: TRBD1

CDR3 protein: CASSLDGNSGNTIYF
CDR3 DNA: TGTGCCAGCAGCTTGGACGGTAACTCTGGAAACACCATATATTTT
V gene: TRBV5-5
J gene: TRBJ1-3
clone size: NA
D gene: NA

CDR3 protein: CASSATTGQPSGNTIYF
CDR3 DNA: TGTGCCAGCAGTGCCACGACAGGGCAACCCTCTGGAAACACCATATATTTT
V gene: TRBV6-1
J gene: TRBJ1-3
clone size: NA
D gene: TRBD1

CDR3 protein: CASSQGTSALRETQYF
CDR3 DNA: TGTGCCAGCAGCCAGGGGACTAGCGCCTTGAGGGAGACCCAGTACTTC
V gene: TRBV3-1/TRBV3-2
J gene: TRBJ2-5
clone size: NA
D gene: TRBD2

CDR3 protein: CASSSRKRGAFTDTQYF
CDR3 DNA: TGTGCCAGCAGTTCTCGAAAGCGGGGGGCCTTCACAGATACGCAGTATTTT
V gene: TRBV28
J gene: TRBJ2-3
clone size: NA
D gene: TRBD2

CDR3 protein: CASSIPGGMNTEAFF
CDR3 DNA: TGTGCCAGTAGTATTCCAGGGGGAATGAACACTGAAGCTTTCTTT
V gene: TRBV19
J gene: TRBJ1-1
clone size: NA
D gene: TRBD1

CDR3 protein: CASSLPGQAGANVLTF
CDR3 DNA: TGCGCCAGCAGCTTGCCAGGACAGGCTGGGGCCAACGTCCTGACTTTC
V gene: TRBV5-1
J gene: TRBJ2-6
clone size: NA
D gene: TRBD1

CDR3 protein: CASSLYRGGSLGPNNEQFF
CDR3 DNA: TGTGCCAGCAGCTTATATAGGGGCGGGAGTCTCGGGCCTAACAATGAGCAGTTCTTC
V gene: TRBV11-3
J gene: TRBJ2-1
clone size: NA
D gene: TRBD2

CDR3 protein: CASSFQTGVNEAFF
CDR3 DNA: TGTGCCAGCAGTTTCCAGACAGGGGTGAATGAAGCTTTCTTT
V gene: TRBV28
J gene: TRBJ1-1
clone size: NA
D gene: TRBD1

CDR3 protein: CASSRLGQGAYGYTF
CDR3 DNA: TGTGCCAGCAGCCGATTGGGACAGGGGGCATATGGCTACACCTTC
V gene: TRBV9
J gene: TRBJ1-2
clone size: NA
D gene: TRBD1

CDR3 protein: CASSISGRGNEQFF
CDR3 DNA: TGTGCCAGCAGTATAAGCGGGAGGGGGAATGAGCAGTTCTTC
V gene: TRBV4-2
J gene: TRBJ2-1
clone size: NA
D gene: TRBD2

CDR3 protein: CASSLEPSTSRVVF
CDR3 DNA: TGTGCCAGCAGCTTAGAACCTTCGACTAGCCGGGTAGTCTTC
V gene: TRBV11-2
J gene: TRBJ2-1
clone size: NA
D gene: TRBD2

CDR3 protein: CAWSVVQGRNEKLFF
CDR3 DNA: TGTGCCTGGAGTGTAGTACAGGGGCGTAATGAAAAACTGTTTTTT
V gene: TRBV30
J gene: TRBJ1-4
clone size: once
D gene: TRBD1

CDR3 protein: CASRATAPETYEQYF
CDR3 DNA: TGTGCCAGCAGAGCGACAGCCCCCGAAACCTACGAGCAGTACTTC
V gene: TRBV6-5
J gene: TRBJ2-7
clone size: NA
D gene: NA

CDR3 protein: CASSMSISGNTIYF
CDR3 DNA: TGTGCCAGTAGTATGAGTATCTCTGGAAACACCATATATTTT
V gene: TRBV19
J gene: TRBJ1-3
clone size: NA
D gene: NA

CDR3 protein: CASSLPGQGKSEAFF
CDR3 DNA: TGTGCCAGCAGTTTGCCCGGACAGGGGAAGAGTGAAGCTTTCTTT
V gene: TRBV27
J gene: TRBJ1-1
clone size: NA
D gene: TRBD1

CDR3 protein: CASSLGTKNTGELFF
CDR3 DNA: TGCGCCAGCAGCTTGGGGACAAAGAACACCGGGGAGCTGTTTTTT
V gene: TRBV5-1
J gene: TRBJ2-2
clone size: NA
D gene: NA

CDR3 protein: CASSPVVGHSEDEQYF
CDR3 DNA: TGTGCCAGCAGTCCGGTTGTGGGGCATAGTGAAGACGAGCAGTACTTC
V gene: TRBV6-8
J gene: TRBJ2-7
clone size: NA
D gene: NA

CDR3 protein: CASITTGGTEAFF
CDR3 DNA: TGTGCCAGCATTACGACAGGGGGCACTGAAGCTTTCTTT
V gene: TRBV3-1/TRBV3-2
J gene: TRBJ1-1
clone size: NA
D gene: TRBD1

CDR3 protein: CATSGGANTDTQYF
CDR3 DNA: TGTGCCACCAGCGGCGGGGCAAACACAGATACGCAGTATTTT
V gene: TRBV15
J gene: TRBJ2-3
clone size: NA
D gene: NA

CDR3 protein: CASSPRGSLGRSTEAFF
CDR3 DNA: TGTGCCAGTAGCCCTCGGGGGAGTCTGGGACGATCGACTGAAGCTTTCTTT
V gene: TRBV19
J gene: TRBJ1-1
clone size: few
D gene: NA

CDR3 protein: CASSPYRAGAAKNIQYF
CDR3 DNA: TGTGCCAGTAGCCCCTATCGAGCGGGAGCGGCCAAAAACATTCAGTACTTC
V gene: TRBV19
J gene: TRBJ2-4
clone size: once
D gene: TRBD2

CDR3 protein: CASSFMGTYEQYF
CDR3 DNA: TGTGCCAGCAGCTTTATGGGGACATACGAGCAGTACTTC
V gene: TRBV5-6
J gene: TRBJ2-7
clone size: NA
D gene: NA

CDR3 protein: CASSQTTGHDTQYF
CDR3 DNA: TGTGCCAGCAGTCAAACGACTGGACACGATACGCAGTATTTT
V gene: TRBV6-6
J gene: TRBJ2-3
clone size: NA
D gene: NA

CDR3 protein: CASSRGTSGTTYEQYF
CDR3 DNA: TGTGCCAGCAGCCGAGGGACTAGCGGGACAACCTACGAGCAGTACTTC
V gene: TRBV3-1/TRBV3-2
J gene: TRBJ2-7
clone size: few
D gene: TRBD2

CDR3 protein: CASSPPGGGPTEAFF
CDR3 DNA: TGTGCCAGCTCACCCCCCGGGGGAGGGCCCACTGAAGCTTTCTTT
V gene: TRBV18
J gene: TRBJ1-1
clone size: NA
D gene: NA

CDR3 protein: CSVKSEGSYNEQFF
CDR3 DNA: TGCAGCGTGAAGTCGGAGGGATCCTACAATGAGCAGTTCTTC
V gene: TRBV29-1
J gene: TRBJ2-1
clone size: NA
D gene: NA